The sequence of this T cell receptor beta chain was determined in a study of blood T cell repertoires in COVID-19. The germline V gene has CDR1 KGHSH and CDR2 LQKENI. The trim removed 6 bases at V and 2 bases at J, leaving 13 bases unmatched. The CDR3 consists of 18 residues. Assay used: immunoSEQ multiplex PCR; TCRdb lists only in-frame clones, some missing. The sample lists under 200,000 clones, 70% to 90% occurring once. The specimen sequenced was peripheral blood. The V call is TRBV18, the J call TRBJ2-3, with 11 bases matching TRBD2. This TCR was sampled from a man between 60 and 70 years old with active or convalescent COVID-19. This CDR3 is CASSSPRASGGTTDTQYF. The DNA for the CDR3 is TGTGCCAGCTCTAGCCCCAGGGCTAGCGGGGGGACCACAGATACGCAGTATTTT.